Each of the 22 T cell receptor beta chains below was sequenced from the same sample in a study of blood T cell repertoires in COVID-19. Assay used: immunoSEQ multiplex PCR; TCRdb lists only in-frame clones, some missing. The sample has some 300,000 clones, around 90% seen once. The specimen was peripheral blood. All receptors derive from a man in his late teens or twenties with active or convalescent COVID-19.

The rearrangement links TRBV11-2 to TRBJ1-2; perhaps TRBD1 as D (5 bases). V was cut by 5 bases and J by 2 bases, with 21 bases left in between. CDR1 and CDR2 (germline): SGHAT, FQNNGV. The CDR3 consists of 17 residues. The CDR3 sequence is CASSPGYQGLANYGYTF. CDR3 nucleotide sequence: TGTGCCAGCAGCCCCGGGTATCAGGGTCTGGCAAACTATGGCTACACCTTC. Using reference TRBV11-2 and TRBJ1-2 for the parts outside the CDR3, the full variable domain is EAGVAQSPRYKIIEKRQSVAFWCNPISGHATLYWYQQILGQGPKLLIQFQNNGVVDDSQLPKDRFSAERLKGVDSTLKIQPAKLEDSAVYLCASSPGYQGLANYGYTFGSGTRLTVV.

V gene TRBV27 combines with J gene TRBJ2-3, with 11 positions matching TRBD2. Germline CDR1 MNHEY, CDR2 SMNVEV (reference sequence). The CDR3 totals 15 residues. Trimming cost V 6 bases and J 3 bases; bases outside gene matches: 5. This chain's CDR3 is CASSPLAGDTDTQYF. The DNA of the CDR3 is TGTGCCAGCAGCCCACTAGCGGGAGATACAGATACGCAGTATTTT.

The rearrangement links TRBV12-2 to TRBJ1-3. TRBV12-2 is recorded as a pseudogene. The CDR3 spans 15 residues. CDR3 protein: CASRPGGLSGNTIYF. The CDR3 nucleotides are TGTGCAAGTCGCCCGGGGGGGTTGAGTGGAAACACCATATATTTT.

This clone was found a few times. The chain carries TRBV27 and TRBJ1-1; 7 bases align to TRBD1. The CDR3 extends over 14 amino acids. Germline CDR1 reads MNHEY; CDR2 reads SMNVEV (reference sequence). V was pared by 6 bases and J by 4 bases, with 8 bases of the junction left unmatched. The CDR3 sequence: CASRLFRDSTEAFF. CDR3 DNA: TGTGCCAGCAGACTCTTTAGGGACAGCACTGAAGCTTTCTTT.

The CDR3 loop is CATSSSSPIEEQYF. CDR3 coding DNA: TGTGCCACCAGCAGTTCTTCCCCGATCGAGGAGCAGTACTTC. This chain uses TRBV15 with TRBJ2-7; D gene unclear. Deletions cut 3 bases from V and 7 bases from J, with 16 bases between. This CDR3 spans 14 amino acids. The germline V gene encodes CDR1 LNHNV and CDR2 YYDKDF (reference sequence).

This sequence joins TRBV10-1 and TRBJ2-1, with 7 bases identical to TRBD2. Trimming took 0 bases from V and 10 from J; bases not matched to a gene: 9. CDR3 length: 15 residues. CDR1 WNHNN and CDR2 SYGVQD come from the germline V gene (reference sequence). CDR3 in DNA: TGCGCCAGCAGTGAGTCGGGAGGGGAAATCTCCGAGCAGTTCTTC. Translated: CASSESGGEISEQFF.

The genes are TRBV27 and TRBJ2-7; 11 bases are shared with TRBD2. CDR1 is MNHEY, CDR2 SMNVEV, per germline (reference sequence). Trimming cost V 3 bases and J 2 bases; bases outside gene matches: 0. CDR3 size: 14 residues. DNA of the CDR3: TGTGCCAGCAGTTTTAGCGGGAGGGCCTACGAGCAGTACTTC. This codes for CASSFSGRAYEQYF.

This chain joins TRBV18 and TRBJ2-7; possibly TRBD2 for D (5 bases). The germline V and J ends were trimmed by 2 bases and 2 bases, with 7 bases remaining between them. Germline V CDR1 and CDR2: KGHSH, LQKENI. The CDR3 has 13 residues. The CDR3 protein is CASSPGSAYEQYF. The DNA of the CDR3 is TGTGCCAGCTCACCAGGTAGCGCCTACGAGCAGTACTTC. The complete variable domain, with remaining parts taken from reference TRBV18 and TRBJ2-7, reads NAGVMQNPRHLVRRRGQEARLRCSPMKGHSHVYWYRQLPEEGLKFMVYLQKENIIDESGMPKERFSAEFPKEGPSILRIQQVVRGDSAAYFCASSPGSAYEQYFGPGTRLTVT.

The chain uses TRBV11-2 and TRBJ2-4; no firm D call. The germline V gene has CDR1 SGHAT and CDR2 FQNNGV. This CDR3 is 17 amino acids long. V lost 2 bases and J 2 bases, leaving 16 bases between the germline ends. CDR3 in amino acids: CASSLKIDTSPKNIQYF. The CDR3 region has the DNA TGTGCCAGCAGCTTAAAGATTGACACCTCACCCAAAAACATTCAGTACTTC.

The rearrangement links TRBV25-1 to TRBJ1-3; no clear D gene. This CDR3 has 13 residues. Trimming took 0 bases from V and 3 from J, leaving 3 bases between them. CDR1 is MGHDK, CDR2 SYGVNS, per germline. The CDR3 loop reads CASSEYVGNTIYF. As DNA, the CDR3 is TGTGCCAGCAGTGAATACGTTGGAAACACCATATATTTT.

The rearrangement uses TRBV6-5 and TRBJ1-2; 7 nucleotides match TRBD1. CDR3 size: 13 residues. With 2 bases clipped from V and 3 bases from J, the junction kept 0 bases outside the gene matches. Per germline, CDR1 MNHEY and CDR2 SVGAGI. The chain's CDR3 is CASSYGQDYGYTF. In DNA form, the CDR3 reads TGTGCCAGCAGTTACGGACAGGACTATGGCTACACCTTC.

This chain uses TRBV7-8 with TRBJ2-3; 7 bases are shared with TRBD2. The V gene's germline CDR1 is SGHVS and CDR2 FQNEAQ. V lost 6 bases and J lost 5; bases outside the gene matches: 8. The CDR3 loop spans 14 amino acids. The CDR3 is CASRPPGGEDTQYF. Here the CDR3 DNA reads TGTGCCAGCAGACCCCCGGGAGGTGAAGATACGCAGTATTTT.

This clone was observed a handful of times. The chain couples TRBV7-9 to TRBJ2-2, with TRBD2 as a possible D gene (6 bases). Trimming removed 7 bases at V and 5 bases at J, with 11 bases between. CDR3 size: 13 residues. Germline V gives CDR1 SEHNR, CDR2 FQNEAQ (reference sequence). CDR3 in DNA: TGTGCCAGCACCGGAGGGCTAACCGGGGAGCTGTTTTTT. Protein sequence: CASTGGLTGELFF. Combining the CDR3 with reference TRBV7-9 and TRBJ2-2 gives the whole variable domain DTGVSQNPRHKITKRGQNVTFRCDPISEHNRLYWYRQTLGQGPEFLTYFQNEAQLEKSRLLSDRFSAERPKGSFSTLEIQRTEQGDSAMYLCASTGGLTGELFFGEGSRLTVL.

The chain is built from TRBV20-1 and TRBJ2-3; D not certain. Germline CDR1 DFQATT, CDR2 SNEGSKA (reference sequence). Trimming took off 3 bases at V and 6 bases at J, with 13 bases between the two ends. This CDR3 is 13 amino acids long. The CDR3 region is CSASFPPGDTQYF. The CDR3 DNA is TGCAGTGCTAGTTTTCCACCCGGTGATACGCAGTATTTT.

The gene calls are TRBV5-6 and TRBJ2-7, with TRBD2 matching over 7 bases. This CDR3 is 16 amino acids long. Trimming removed 1 base from V and 4 bases from J; junction bases left unmatched: 11. Germline V gene sequence: CDR1 SGHDT, CDR2 YYEEEE. CDR3 bases: TGTGCCAGCAGCTTGCTCGGAGGGAGGGAGGGGTACGAGCAGTACTTC. It yields the protein CASSLLGGREGYEQYF. The complete variable domain, with remaining parts taken from reference TRBV5-6 and TRBJ2-7, reads DAGVTQSPTHLIKTRGQQVTLRCSPKSGHDTVSWYQQALGQGPQFIFQYYEEEERQRGNFPDRFSGHQFPNYSSELNVNALLLGDSALYLCASSLLGGREGYEQYFGPGTRLTVT.

The chain uses TRBV4-1 and TRBJ2-7, with 16 bases matching TRBD2. Trimming at V came to 3 bases and at J to 3 bases, leaving 11 bases not matched to a gene. The CDR3 has 19 residues. Germline CDR1 is MGHRA and CDR2 is YSYEKL. CDR3 nucleotide sequence: TGCGCCAGCAGCCAGCTACTGGGACTAGCGGGAGGGGCTGGCTACGAGCAGTACTTC. Amino acids: CASSQLLGLAGGAGYEQYF.

This clone is termed medium-sized. The rearrangement uses TRBV6-4 and TRBJ2-3; 11 positions match TRBD2. The CDR3 has 15 residues. V was clipped by 0 bases and J by 4 bases; unmatched bases: 0. Germline CDR1 MRHNA, CDR2 SNTAGT. The CDR3: CASSDSSGGADTQYF. CDR3 nucleotide sequence: TGTGCCAGCAGTGACTCTAGCGGGGGGGCAGATACGCAGTATTTT.

The rearrangement joins TRBV28 to TRBJ1-2; 8 positions agree with TRBD1. Germline V gives CDR1 MDHEN, CDR2 SYDVKM. The CDR3 has 13 amino acids. The V segment lost 6 bases and the J segment 2 bases; nucleotides outside the gene matches: 2. In nucleotides, the CDR3 is TGTGCCAGCAGGGACAGGGTGAACTATGGCTACACCTTC. It specifies CASRDRVNYGYTF.

The rearrangement joins TRBV6-2 or TRBV6-3 to TRBJ1-2; TRBD1 aligns across 9 bases. V lost 4 bases to trimming and J lost 8 bases; unmatched junction nucleotides: 8. CDR3 length: 14 amino acids. Per the germline V gene, CDR1 is MNHEY and CDR2 is SVGEGT. CDR3 sequence reads: CASSSEGTGRGYTF. The CDR3 DNA sequence: TGTGCCAGCAGTTCCGAAGGGACAGGGAGAGGCTACACCTTC.

This clone was found once. The chain has TRBV28 and TRBJ2-7; D might be TRBD2 (5 bases). The CDR3 runs 16 residues. The V gene's germline CDR1 is MDHEN and CDR2 SYDVKM. The ends were cut back, 2 bases at V and 1 base at J, with 15 bases in the middle. The CDR3 region is CASSLGYAGFSYEQYF. As DNA, the CDR3 is TGTGCCAGCAGTTTAGGCTACGCGGGTTTTTCCTACGAGCAGTACTTC.

The chain recombines TRBV13 with TRBJ2-1, with 10 bases fitting TRBD2. The CDR3 contains 16 residues. Per germline, CDR1 PRHDT and CDR2 FYEKMQ (reference sequence). After removal of 3 bases from V and 4 bases from J, the junction contained 6 bases not matched to a gene. CDR3 residues: CASSFGSGGSYNEQFF. The CDR3 DNA follows: TGTGCCAGCAGCTTTGGTAGCGGGGGGTCATACAATGAGCAGTTCTTC.

The sample holds a few counts of this clone. CDR3 DNA sequence: TGCAGCGTGTATAGCGGAGGCCACAATGAGCAGTTCTTC. It encodes CSVYSGGHNEQFF. The chain uses TRBV29-1 and TRBJ2-1, with D tentatively TRBD2 (6 bases). Germline CDR1 is SQVTM and CDR2 is ANQGSEA. This CDR3 contains 13 residues. Trimming left V 6 bases short and J 5 bases short, with 14 bases between.